This T cell receptor (beta chain) is drawn from a study of Ad26.COV2.S vaccination and SARS-CoV-2 variants. The germline gives CDR1 MDHEN, CDR2 SYDVKM. CDR3 length equals 19 residues. The trim removed 8 bases at V and 0 bases at J, leaving 14 bases unmatched. Treatment: some 19 received Ad26.COV2.S at low or high dose, single or two shots; about 5 received placebo; per-sample allocation not given. It was on day 63 after the first vaccine or placebo injection that samples were taken. The vaccine delivered Wuhan-strain SARS-CoV-2 spike through an Ad26 vector. Measured with immunoSEQ multiplex PCR; TCRdb has only the in-frame clones, and not every one. The sample records around 300,000 clones, around 88% being singletons. Study-wide results and limits: There was a possibility that the TCR breadth and depth analyses underestimated total T cell responses. Responses of spike-specific T cells (both CD8+ and CD4+) reportedly showed substantial breadth after vaccination. Measurement of non-spike TCR breadth gave similar results in vaccine and placebo recipients.

As for this clone: Its antigen is not known.

The sequence derives from a person aged 18-60 years who received the Ad26.COV2.S COVID-19 vaccine or a placebo. The chain combines TRBV28 with TRBJ2-7; 15 nucleotides match TRBD2. This sample comprised peripheral blood, obtained in a trial of Ad26.COV2.S vaccine versus placebo. CDR3 sequence (DNA): TGTGCCAGCGTACCTCTCCCGGGACTAGCGGGAGGAAACTCCTACGAGCAGTACTTC. The encoded protein is CASVPLPGLAGGNSYEQYF. Variable domain in full (rest from reference TRBV28 and TRBJ2-7): DVKVTQSSRYLVKRTGEKVFLECVQDMDHENMFWYRQDPGLGLRLIYFSYDVKMKEKGDIPEGYSVSREKKERFSLILESASTNQTSMYLCASVPLPGLAGGNSYEQYFGPGTRLTVT.